The rows below give T cell receptor beta chains drawn from one sample of a study of patients and donors after allogeneic stem cell transplantation. TCRdb redid the calling of the RT-PCR reads with MiXCR, one entry per CDR3 protein. This sample has 800,000 to 1,000,000 distinct CDR3 sequences, with approximately 19% found just once. Input material: blood, either unsorted or a sorted T cell fraction (not recorded which). The receptors here all came from a human donor who was either an allogeneic HSCT recipient or a stem cell or donor lymphocyte infusion donor (not recorded which). It is not recorded whose cells these are; they may come from a transplant donor. CDR3s include the opening cysteine and the closing phenylalanine or tryptophan. The D gene is left open where the match is weak. Where a row states a size, it is once, few, many or the class of an expanded clone; other rows omit it.

>TRBD1|TRBV11-2|NA|TRBJ2-7
TGTGCCAGCAGCACAACTACAGGGGCCGAGCAGTACTTC
CASSTTTGAEQYF
>NA|TRBV20-1|few|TRBJ2-1
TGCAGTGCTAGTTTATGGGGGAGGTCCTCCTACAATGAGCAGTTCTTC
CSASLWGRSSYNEQFF
>TRBD2|TRBV29-1|NA|TRBJ2-7
TGCAGCGTTGAAGATCGCGGGGGGATCAGCTCCTACGAGCAGTACTTC
CSVEDRGGISSYEQYF
>TRBD2|TRBV25-1|many|TRBJ2-5
TGTGCCAGCAGTGATGTGGGACTAAAGCAAGAGACCCAGTACTTC
CASSDVGLKQETQYF
>NA|TRBV12-3/TRBV12-4|many|TRBJ2-6
TGTGCCAGCAGTCGGTTGGGGACTTCAACCTCTGGGGCCAACGTCCTGACTTTC
CASSRLGTSTSGANVLTF
>NA|TRBV21-1|few|TRBJ2-2
TGTGCCAGCAGCAAAATGGCTAGAGCGACCGGGGAGCTGTTTTTT
CASSKMARATGELFF
>NA|TRBV11-3|NA|TRBJ2-7
TGTGCCAGCAGCTTATTAGGGGGAGAAGCTTCCGAGCAGTACTTC
CASSLLGGEASEQYF
>NA|TRBV6-5|NA|TRBJ2-7
TGTGCCAGCAGTTACTCCACGTTGGCTATCGGGCAGGGAGGCGAGCAGTACTTC
CASSYSTLAIGQGGEQYF
>TRBD1|TRBV11-3|NA|TRBJ1-3
TGTGCCAGCAGCAAAGCCGGGACAGGTGGAAACACCATATATTTT
CASSKAGTGGNTIYF
>TRBD2|TRBV6-1|NA|TRBJ2-2
TGTGCCAGCAGTACTAGCGGGAGCGACGGGGAGCTGTTTTTT
CASSTSGSDGELFF
>NA|TRBV2|few|TRBJ1-1
TGTGCCAGCAGTGAGGCAGGGGTCCGCACTGAAGCTTTCTTT
CASSEAGVRTEAFF
>NA|TRBV7-2|few|TRBJ2-3
TGTGCCAGCAGCTTTCAGCGGATCACAGATACGCAGTATTTT
CASSFQRITDTQYF
>TRBD2|TRBV2|once|TRBJ2-3
TGTGCCAGCAGTGCTTGGCTAGCGGGAGACGTCGACACAGATACGCAGTATTTT
CASSAWLAGDVDTDTQYF
>NA|TRBV7-6|few|TRBJ2-7
TGTGCCAGCAGCTTAGGAGTGTCACACTCCTCCTACGAGCAGTACTTC
CASSLGVSHSSYEQYF
>NA|TRBV20-1|NA|TRBJ2-1
TGCAGTGCTAGAGATTTTCGACGTGGCGATGCCTACAATGAGCAGTTCTTC
CSARDFRRGDAYNEQFF
>NA|TRBV12-3/TRBV12-4|many|TRBJ2-5
TGTGCCAGCAGTTTTGTTGTAGAGACCCAGTACTTC
CASSFVVETQYF